This TCR beta chain is from a study of CD8+ T cells in alopecia areata. As for treatment: oral pan-JAK inhibitor, 5-10 mg twice daily. In alopecia areata patients, both lesional scalp punch biopsies and peripheral blood were collected. V lost 8 bases, J lost 7 bases, and 10 bases lay in between. CDR3 length equals 11 residues. CDR1 and CDR2 from the germline V gene are MNHEY and SVGAGI. RNA was isolated and reverse transcribed to cDNA, the sequencing template. Only in-frame clones appear in the TCRdb table, and some are missing; sequencing was by immunoSEQ multiplex PCR. Found here are roughly 200,000 clones, roughly 53% of them singletons; the top ten hold more than 10%.

The receptor was derived from a human donor with alopecia areata. The source was CD8+ T cells sorted from blood, collected at week 24, from a patient treated with tofacitinib. This sequence joins TRBV6-5 and TRBJ2-3; a possible D gene is TRBD2 (6 bases). The CDR3 here is CASGTGYTQYF. The CDR3 coding sequence is TGTGCCAGCGGGACTGGGTATACGCAGTATTTT.